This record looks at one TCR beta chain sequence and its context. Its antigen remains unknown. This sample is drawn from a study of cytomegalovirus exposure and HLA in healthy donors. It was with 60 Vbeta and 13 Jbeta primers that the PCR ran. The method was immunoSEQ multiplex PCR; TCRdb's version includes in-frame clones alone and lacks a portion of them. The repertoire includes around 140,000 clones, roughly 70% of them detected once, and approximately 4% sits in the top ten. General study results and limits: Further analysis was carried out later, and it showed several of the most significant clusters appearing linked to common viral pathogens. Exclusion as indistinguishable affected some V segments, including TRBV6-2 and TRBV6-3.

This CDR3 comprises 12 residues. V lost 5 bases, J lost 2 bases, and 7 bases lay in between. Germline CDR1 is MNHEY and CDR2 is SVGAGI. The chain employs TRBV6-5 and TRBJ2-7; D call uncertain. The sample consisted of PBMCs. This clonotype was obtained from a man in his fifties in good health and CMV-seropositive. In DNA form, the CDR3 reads TGTGCCAGCAGTCCTGGGCCCTACGAGCAGTACTTC. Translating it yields CASSPGPYEQYF.